This T cell receptor beta chain was documented in a study of T cells after yellow fever vaccination. Study results and caveats: Abundant bulk-derived clonotypes could contaminate FACS-sorted repertoires. Researchers report a weaker secondary response that nonetheless peaked faster, day 5 versus 15.

This clonotype turned up a few times. No antigen is known for it. V lost 5 bases and J 4 bases, leaving 3 bases between the germline ends. This CDR3 is built from 11 residues. Germline-derived CDR1 and CDR2 are MDHEN and SYDVKM. TCRdb analysed the 5' RACE reads with MiXCR anew, one entry per CDR3 protein. The sample lists hundreds of thousands of distinct CDR3 sequences; less than 20% were seen once. The V call is TRBV28, the J call TRBJ1-5; D gene unclear. This receptor was obtained from a man aged 18 to 30 who received the YFV17D yellow fever vaccine. Specimen: PBMCs, collected around 5 days after the first yellow fever vaccination. The CDR3 sequence is CASSKNQPQHF. In DNA, the CDR3 is TGTGCCAGCAGTAAGAATCAGCCCCAGCATTTT. Full variable domain (rest looked up from reference TRBV28 and TRBJ1-5): DVKVTQSSRYLVKRTGEKVFLECVQDMDHENMFWYRQDPGLGLRLIYFSYDVKMKEKGDIPEGYSVSREKKERFSLILESASTNQTSMYLCASSKNQPQHFGDGTRLSIL.